The rows below give T cell receptor beta chains drawn from one sample of a study of blood T cell repertoires in COVID-19. Libraries were prepared by immunoSEQ multiplex PCR; TCRdb keeps only in-frame clonotypes and omits some of them. The sample lists around 250,000 clones, approximately 89% seen once, with about 1.6% in the top ten. Sequences were obtained from peripheral blood. Every receptor here comes from a woman in her fifties or sixties who had recovered from COVID-19. The CDR3 runs from the conserved cysteine through the conserved F or W. The order of the fields is D gene, clone size, V gene, J gene, CDR3 protein, CDR3 DNA. The D gene is left open where the match is weak. Expanded clones get a size class; other rows say once, few or many, or leave the size out.

d_gene: .
abundance: .
v_gene: TRBV9
j_gene: TRBJ2-2
CDR3aa: CASSSTGLDTGELFF
CDR3nt: TGTGCCAGCAGCTCCACCGGACTTGACACCGGGGAGCTGTTTTTT

d_gene: .
abundance: .
v_gene: TRBV5-5
j_gene: TRBJ2-7
CDR3aa: CASSLDPGIASEQYF
CDR3nt: TGTGCCAGCAGCTTGGATCCGGGAATAGCTTCCGAGCAGTACTTC

d_gene: TRBD1
abundance: .
v_gene: TRBV29-1
j_gene: TRBJ2-5
CDR3aa: CSVETRDREETQYF
CDR3nt: TGCAGCGTTGAGACCCGGGACAGGGAAGAGACCCAGTACTTC

d_gene: .
abundance: .
v_gene: TRBV6-2/TRBV6-3
j_gene: TRBJ1-1
CDR3aa: CASSYSMFEGQNTEAFF
CDR3nt: TGTGCCAGCAGTTACTCGATGTTTGAGGGACAGAACACTGAAGCTTTCTTT

d_gene: .
abundance: once
v_gene: TRBV18
j_gene: TRBJ1-2
CDR3aa: CASSPANYYGYTF
CDR3nt: TGTGCCAGCTCACCCGCGAATTACTATGGCTACACCTTC

d_gene: TRBD1
abundance: few
v_gene: TRBV5-8
j_gene: TRBJ2-2
CDR3aa: CASSYGTGVTGELFF
CDR3nt: TGTGCCAGCAGCTATGGGACAGGGGTAACCGGGGAGCTGTTTTTT

d_gene: .
abundance: .
v_gene: TRBV5-4
j_gene: TRBJ2-3
CDR3aa: CASSLGAADMGATQYF
CDR3nt: TGTGCCAGCAGCTTGGGGGCGGCGGATATGGGAGCTACGCAGTATTTT

d_gene: TRBD1
abundance: .
v_gene: TRBV5-1
j_gene: TRBJ2-5
CDR3aa: CASSVDRGTQYF
CDR3nt: TGCGCCAGCAGCGTGGACAGGGGGACCCAGTACTTC

d_gene: .
abundance: .
v_gene: TRBV19
j_gene: TRBJ2-3
CDR3aa: CASSIDQGSDFTDTQYF
CDR3nt: TGTGCCAGTAGTATAGACCAGGGGTCAGACTTCACAGATACGCAGTATTTT

d_gene: TRBD1
abundance: .
v_gene: TRBV9
j_gene: TRBJ2-1
CDR3aa: CASSVVGGASYNEQFF
CDR3nt: TGTGCCAGCAGCGTAGTAGGGGGCGCATCCTACAATGAGCAGTTCTTC

d_gene: TRBD1
abundance: .
v_gene: TRBV19
j_gene: TRBJ1-1
CDR3aa: CASSPDRGYLSEAFF
CDR3nt: TGTGCCAGTAGCCCCGACAGGGGGTATCTTTCTGAAGCTTTCTTT

d_gene: .
abundance: .
v_gene: TRBV29-1
j_gene: TRBJ2-2
CDR3aa: CSVIENRDTGELFF
CDR3nt: TGCAGCGTGATAGAGAACAGGGACACCGGGGAGCTGTTTTTT

d_gene: .
abundance: .
v_gene: TRBV5-1
j_gene: TRBJ1-4
CDR3aa: CASSLPATNEKLFF
CDR3nt: TGCGCCAGCAGCTTGCCTGCAACTAATGAAAAACTGTTTTTT

d_gene: .
abundance: .
v_gene: TRBV28
j_gene: TRBJ1-4
CDR3aa: CASSPVRSGDEKLFF
CDR3nt: TGTGCCAGCAGTCCGGTGCGGTCTGGCGATGAAAAACTGTTTTTT

d_gene: TRBD1
abundance: few
v_gene: TRBV5-1
j_gene: TRBJ2-5
CDR3aa: CASSLATGVETQYF
CDR3nt: TGCGCCAGCAGCTTGGCGACAGGGGTAGAGACCCAGTACTTC

d_gene: .
abundance: few
v_gene: TRBV7-8
j_gene: TRBJ1-4
CDR3aa: CASSLQRPPEIFYEKLFF
CDR3nt: TGTGCCAGCAGCTTACAACGGCCGCCGGAGATATTCTATGAAAAACTGTTTTTT

d_gene: .
abundance: .
v_gene: TRBV3-1/TRBV3-2
j_gene: TRBJ1-5
CDR3aa: CASSQDARANQPQHF
CDR3nt: TGTGCCAGCAGCCAAGATGCCAGGGCCAATCAGCCCCAGCATTTT

d_gene: .
abundance: .
v_gene: TRBV5-6
j_gene: TRBJ2-7
CDR3aa: CASSLALHSYEQYF
CDR3nt: TGTGCCAGCAGCTTGGCCTTGCACAGCTACGAGCAGTACTTC

d_gene: .
abundance: .
v_gene: TRBV6-1
j_gene: TRBJ1-2
CDR3aa: CASISRDYGYTF
CDR3nt: TGTGCCAGCATTAGCAGGGACTATGGCTACACCTTC

d_gene: TRBD2
abundance: once
v_gene: TRBV2
j_gene: TRBJ2-1
CDR3aa: CASSPGLANEQFF
CDR3nt: TGTGCCAGCAGCCCCGGACTAGCAAATGAGCAGTTCTTC

d_gene: .
abundance: .
v_gene: TRBV9
j_gene: TRBJ2-7
CDR3aa: CASSVRGQFGEQYF
CDR3nt: TGTGCCAGCAGCGTTCGGGGACAATTTGGCGAGCAGTACTTC

d_gene: TRBD2
abundance: .
v_gene: TRBV7-3
j_gene: TRBJ2-4
CDR3aa: CASSLNGGTSVNIQYF
CDR3nt: TGTGCCAGCAGCTTAAATGGGGGGACTAGCGTAAACATTCAGTACTTC